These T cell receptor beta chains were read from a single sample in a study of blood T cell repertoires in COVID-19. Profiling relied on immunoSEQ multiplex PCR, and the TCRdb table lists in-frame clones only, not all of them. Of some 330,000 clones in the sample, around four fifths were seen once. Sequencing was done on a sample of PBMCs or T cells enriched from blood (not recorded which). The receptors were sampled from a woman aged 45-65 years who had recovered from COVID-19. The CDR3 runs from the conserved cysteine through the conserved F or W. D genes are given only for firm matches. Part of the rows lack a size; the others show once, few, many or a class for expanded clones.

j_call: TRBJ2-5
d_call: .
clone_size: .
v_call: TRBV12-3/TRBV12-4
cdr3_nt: TGTGCCAGCAGCCGAGCGAAGCGGACCCAGTACTTC
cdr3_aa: CASSRAKRTQYF

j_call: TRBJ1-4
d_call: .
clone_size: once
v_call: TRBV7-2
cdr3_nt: TGTGCCAGCAGCTTACCCTCGACCTCTAGGGGGGAAAAACTGTTTTTT
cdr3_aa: CASSLPSTSRGEKLFF

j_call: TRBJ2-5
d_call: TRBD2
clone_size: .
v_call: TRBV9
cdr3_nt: TGTGCCAGCAGCGTAGATCCAGCGGGAGCGATACAAGAGACCCAGTACTTC
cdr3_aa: CASSVDPAGAIQETQYF

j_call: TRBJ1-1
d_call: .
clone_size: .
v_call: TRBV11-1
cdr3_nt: TGTGCCAGCAGCTTAGCTGGACTAAGTTCTGAAGCTTTCTTT
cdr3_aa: CASSLAGLSSEAFF

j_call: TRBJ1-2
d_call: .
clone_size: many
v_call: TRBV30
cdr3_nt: TGTGCCTGGGAGGCAAGAGGGGGTTACTATGGCTACACCTTC
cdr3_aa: CAWEARGGYYGYTF

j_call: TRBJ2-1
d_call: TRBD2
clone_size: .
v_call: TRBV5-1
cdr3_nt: TGCGCCAGCAGCCCGGAGGGGACTAGGTCCTACAATGAGCAGTTCTTC
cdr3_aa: CASSPEGTRSYNEQFF

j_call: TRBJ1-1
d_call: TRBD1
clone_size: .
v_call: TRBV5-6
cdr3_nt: TGTGCCAGCACCTTCCTTCCGGGACAGGGGGCGATCACTGAAGCTTTCTTT
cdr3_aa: CASTFLPGQGAITEAFF

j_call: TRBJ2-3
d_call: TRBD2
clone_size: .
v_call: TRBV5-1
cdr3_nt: TGCGCCAGCAGCCCAGTAGCGGGACCAGATACGCAGTATTTT
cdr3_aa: CASSPVAGPDTQYF

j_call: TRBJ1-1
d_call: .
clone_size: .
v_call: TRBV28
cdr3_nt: TGTGCCAGCAGTTTAGGAGGGGTGGGTACTGAAGCTTTCTTT
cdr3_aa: CASSLGGVGTEAFF

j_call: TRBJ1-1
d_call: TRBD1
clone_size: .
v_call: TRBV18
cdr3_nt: TGTGCCAGCTCACCGACAGGGTCATTGAACACTGAAGCTTTCTTT
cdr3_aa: CASSPTGSLNTEAFF

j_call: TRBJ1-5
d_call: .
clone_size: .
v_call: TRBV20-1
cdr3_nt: TGCAGTGCTAGTTTGGGCAGGGCGACTAATCAGCCCCAGCATTTT
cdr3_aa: CSASLGRATNQPQHF

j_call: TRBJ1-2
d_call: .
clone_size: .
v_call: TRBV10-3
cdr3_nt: TGTGCCATCAGTGAGTCGACTGACTATGGCTACACCTTC
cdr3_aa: CAISESTDYGYTF

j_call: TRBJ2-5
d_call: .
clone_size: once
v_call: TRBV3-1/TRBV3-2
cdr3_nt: TGTGCCAGTCGAAGTCACCCCGGGACCCAGTACTTC
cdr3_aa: CASRSHPGTQYF

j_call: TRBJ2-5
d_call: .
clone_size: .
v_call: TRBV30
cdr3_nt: TGTGCCTGGAGTAGGAGTGGTCAAGAGACCCAGTACTTC
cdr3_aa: CAWSRSGQETQYF

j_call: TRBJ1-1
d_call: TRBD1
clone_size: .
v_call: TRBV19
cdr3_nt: TGTGCCACAGACAGGGGCCTCTTCAGGACTGAAGCTTTCTTT
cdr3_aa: CATDRGLFRTEAFF

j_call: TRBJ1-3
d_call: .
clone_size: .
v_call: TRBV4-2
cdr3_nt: TGTGCCAGCAGCCAAGCGTCTGGAAACACCATATATTTT
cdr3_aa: CASSQASGNTIYF

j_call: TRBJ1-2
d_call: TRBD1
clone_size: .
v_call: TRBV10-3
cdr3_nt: TGTGCCATCAGTGACTTAGATGGACAGGGAGCTAACTATGGCTACACCTTC
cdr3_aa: CAISDLDGQGANYGYTF

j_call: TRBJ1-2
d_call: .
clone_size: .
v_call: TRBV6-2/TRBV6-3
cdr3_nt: TGTGCCAGCAGTTACCCCCGCCCGTCAGGGGTGGATGGCTACACCTTC
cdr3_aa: CASSYPRPSGVDGYTF

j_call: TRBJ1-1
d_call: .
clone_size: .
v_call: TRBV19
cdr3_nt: TGTGCCAGTAGTATTGCGGGGGTCGGTGAAGCTTTCTTT
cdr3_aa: CASSIAGVGEAFF

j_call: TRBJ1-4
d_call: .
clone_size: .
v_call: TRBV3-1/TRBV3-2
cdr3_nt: TGTGCCAGCAGCCAAGTCCCGGGGAGGCGCAATGAAAAACTGTTTTTT
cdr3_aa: CASSQVPGRRNEKLFF

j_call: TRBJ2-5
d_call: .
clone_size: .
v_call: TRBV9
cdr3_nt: TGTGCCAGCAGCGTCAACACCCCGGGACTGGGGCTCCAAGAGACCCAGTACTTC
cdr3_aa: CASSVNTPGLGLQETQYF

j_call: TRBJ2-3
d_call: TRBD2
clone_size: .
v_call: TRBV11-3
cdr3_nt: TGTGCCAGCAGCTTTAGCGGGGCCCCGGGTACGCAGTATTTT
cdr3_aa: CASSFSGAPGTQYF

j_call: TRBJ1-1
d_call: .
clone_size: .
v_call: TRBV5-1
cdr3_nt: TGCGCCAGCAGCCGTACGGGGGTCCTGAACACTGAAGCTTTCTTT
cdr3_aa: CASSRTGVLNTEAFF

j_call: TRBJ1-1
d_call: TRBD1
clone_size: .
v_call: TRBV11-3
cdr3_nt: TGTGCCAGCAGCTTGTGGAGGGACAGGGTCAACACTGAAGCTTTCTTT
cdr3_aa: CASSLWRDRVNTEAFF

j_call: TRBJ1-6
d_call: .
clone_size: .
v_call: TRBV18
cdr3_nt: TGTGCCAGCTCACCCGGACAGAATAATTCACCCCTCCACTTT
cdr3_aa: CASSPGQNNSPLHF

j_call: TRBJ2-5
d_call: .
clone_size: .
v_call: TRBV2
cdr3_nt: TGTGCCAGCAGTGAATCGGGGATCACCCAAGAGACCCAGTACTTC
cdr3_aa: CASSESGITQETQYF

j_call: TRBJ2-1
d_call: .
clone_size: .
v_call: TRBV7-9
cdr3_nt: TGTGCCAGCACTGGACAGAGCTCCTACAATGAGCAGTTCTTC
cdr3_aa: CASTGQSSYNEQFF

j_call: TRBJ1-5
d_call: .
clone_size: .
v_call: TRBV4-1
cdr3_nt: TGCGCCAGCAGCCAAGATTGGGCAGGGATCAATCAGCCCCAGCATTTT
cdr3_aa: CASSQDWAGINQPQHF

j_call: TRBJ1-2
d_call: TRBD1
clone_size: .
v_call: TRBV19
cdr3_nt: TGTGCCAGTAGTATAGTAGGGTACAGGGGGTATGGCTACACCTTC
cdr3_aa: CASSIVGYRGYGYTF

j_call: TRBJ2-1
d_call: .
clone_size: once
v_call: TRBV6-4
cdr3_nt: TGTGCCAGCAGTTCTGGGCCCTACAATGAGCAGTTCTTC
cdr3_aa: CASSSGPYNEQFF

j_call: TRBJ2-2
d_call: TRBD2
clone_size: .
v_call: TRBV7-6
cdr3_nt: TGTGCCAGCAGCTTAGTTAACCCCTCTAGCGGGAGTCTCACCGGGGAGCTGTTTTTT
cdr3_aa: CASSLVNPSSGSLTGELFF

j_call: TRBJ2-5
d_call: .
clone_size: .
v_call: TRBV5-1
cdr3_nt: TGCGCCAGCAGCCAGATCGGGAGAGCGGTAGGAGAGACCCAGTACTTC
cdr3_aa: CASSQIGRAVGETQYF

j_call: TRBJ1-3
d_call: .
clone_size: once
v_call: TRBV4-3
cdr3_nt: TGCGCCAGCAGCCAATTAGGGACAATTGGAAACACCATATATTTT
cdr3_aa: CASSQLGTIGNTIYF

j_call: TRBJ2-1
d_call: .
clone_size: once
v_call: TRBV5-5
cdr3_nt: TGTGCCAGCAGGCGGACAGACCAAAGCTCCTACAATGAGCAGTTCTTC
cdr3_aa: CASRRTDQSSYNEQFF

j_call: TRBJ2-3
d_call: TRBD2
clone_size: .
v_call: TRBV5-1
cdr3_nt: TGCGCCAGCAGCTTAAGTGCGGGAGGATATGGCACAGATACGCAGTATTTT
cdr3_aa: CASSLSAGGYGTDTQYF

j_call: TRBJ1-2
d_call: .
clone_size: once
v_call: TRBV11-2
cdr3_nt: TGTGCCAGCAGCTTAGATTTACAGGATCGCTATGGCTACACCTTC
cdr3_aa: CASSLDLQDRYGYTF

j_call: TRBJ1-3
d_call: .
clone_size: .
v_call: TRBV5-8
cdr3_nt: TGTGCCAGCAGCTTGGGCGGGGATATCTCTGGAAACACCATATATTTT
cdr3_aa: CASSLGGDISGNTIYF

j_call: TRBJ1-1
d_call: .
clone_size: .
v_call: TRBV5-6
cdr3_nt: TGTGCCAGCAGCTTGAACGTCGGCACTGAAGCTTTCTTT
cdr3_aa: CASSLNVGTEAFF

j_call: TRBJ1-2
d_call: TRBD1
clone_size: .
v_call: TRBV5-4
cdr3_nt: TGTGCCAGCAGACAGGACCGGGACAGCTATGGCTACACCTTC
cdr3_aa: CASRQDRDSYGYTF

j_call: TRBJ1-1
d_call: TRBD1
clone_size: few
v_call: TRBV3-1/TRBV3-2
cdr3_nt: TGTGCCAGCAGCCACGAACAGGGGAGCACTGAAGCTTTCTTT
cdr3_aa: CASSHEQGSTEAFF

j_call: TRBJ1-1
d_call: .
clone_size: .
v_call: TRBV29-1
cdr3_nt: TGCAGCGTTGTCAGGGGCGATGTGACTGAAGCTTTCTTT
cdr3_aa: CSVVRGDVTEAFF